These T cell receptor beta chains were read from a single sample in a study of cytomegalovirus exposure and HLA in healthy donors. The table came from immunoSEQ multiplex PCR; TCRdb's copy has only in-frame clones and leaves some out. The sample has a few hundred thousand clones, approximately 84% seen once; the top ten hold about 0.6%. The sample consisted of PBMCs. These receptors were obtained from a woman aged 40 to 50 in good health and CMV-seronegative. The CDR3 runs from the conserved cysteine through the conserved F or W. Fields, in order: CDR3 protein, CDR3 DNA, J gene, clone size, V gene, CDR3 length, D gene. A D gene is named only where the DNA matches it firmly. Some rows mark clone size as missing; the rest say once, few, many or name a class of expanded clone.

cdr3_aa: CAIKEQGAGSPLHF
cdr3_nt: TGTGCCATCAAAGAACAGGGGGCAGGTTCACCCCTCCACTTT
j_call: TRBJ1-6
clone_size: -
v_call: TRBV10-3
cdr3_length: 14
d_call: TRBD1

cdr3_aa: CASSLSILVF
cdr3_nt: TGTGCCAGCAGTTTATCGATTCTAGTTTTT
j_call: TRBJ1-4
clone_size: -
v_call: TRBV27
cdr3_length: 10
d_call: -

cdr3_aa: CASSYPGATGGEQYF
cdr3_nt: TGTGCCAGCAGTTACCCGGGGGCTACGGGGGGGGAGCAGTACTTC
j_call: TRBJ2-7
clone_size: -
v_call: TRBV6-6
cdr3_length: 15
d_call: TRBD2

cdr3_aa: CATSNRGAGANVLTF
cdr3_nt: TGTGCCACCTCCAACAGGGGCGCTGGGGCCAACGTCCTGACTTTC
j_call: TRBJ2-6
clone_size: -
v_call: TRBV15
cdr3_length: 15
d_call: TRBD1

cdr3_aa: CASSQVGRGGDNYGYTF
cdr3_nt: TGCGCCAGCAGCCAAGTCGGGAGGGGAGGGGATAACTATGGCTACACCTTC
j_call: TRBJ1-2
clone_size: -
v_call: TRBV4-3
cdr3_length: 17
d_call: -

cdr3_aa: CARPGQGTSDTQYF
cdr3_nt: TGTGCCAGACCGGGACAGGGGACATCAGATACGCAGTATTTT
j_call: TRBJ2-3
clone_size: -
v_call: TRBV19
cdr3_length: 14
d_call: TRBD1

cdr3_aa: CAIPKGTVRPDGTTMTGYGYTF
cdr3_nt: TGTGCCATTCCTAAAGGGACAGTTCGCCCTGACGGCACTACAATGACGGGCTATGGCTACACCTTC
j_call: TRBJ1-2
clone_size: -
v_call: TRBV19
cdr3_length: 22
d_call: TRBD1

cdr3_aa: CASSLVGGGGENIQYF
cdr3_nt: TGCGCCAGCAGCTTGGTCGGGGGCGGGGGAGAAAACATTCAGTACTTC
j_call: TRBJ2-4
clone_size: -
v_call: TRBV5-1
cdr3_length: 16
d_call: -

cdr3_aa: CASSPRTESF
cdr3_nt: TGTGCCAGCAGCCCCAGGACAGAGTCCTTC
j_call: TRBJ2-7
clone_size: -
v_call: TRBV7-9
cdr3_length: 10
d_call: -

cdr3_aa: CASSLRYPPTDTQYF
cdr3_nt: TGTGCCAGCAGCTTACGGTATCCCCCCACAGATACGCAGTATTTT
j_call: TRBJ2-3
clone_size: -
v_call: TRBV7-2
cdr3_length: 15
d_call: -

cdr3_aa: CASSNKGQGGQGSYEQYF
cdr3_nt: TGTGCCAGTAGTAATAAGGGACAGGGGGGCCAAGGCTCCTACGAGCAGTACTTC
j_call: TRBJ2-7
clone_size: -
v_call: TRBV19
cdr3_length: 18
d_call: TRBD1

cdr3_aa: CASSLGQVIGYTF
cdr3_nt: TGTGCCAGCAGTTTAGGGCAGGTCATCGGCTACACCTTC
j_call: TRBJ1-2
clone_size: -
v_call: TRBV28
cdr3_length: 13
d_call: -

cdr3_aa: CASSLEVGRNQPQHF
cdr3_nt: TGTGCCAGCAGCTTAGAGGTGGGCCGCAATCAGCCCCAGCATTTT
j_call: TRBJ1-5
clone_size: -
v_call: TRBV7-2
cdr3_length: 15
d_call: -

cdr3_aa: CASSPTQGNTIYF
cdr3_nt: TGCGCCAGCAGTCCGACTCAGGGAAACACCATATATTTT
j_call: TRBJ1-3
clone_size: once
v_call: TRBV5-1
cdr3_length: 13
d_call: -

cdr3_aa: CASSPGTSFSTYEQYF
cdr3_nt: TGTGCCAGCAGCCCCGGGACTAGCTTCTCCACCTACGAGCAGTACTTC
j_call: TRBJ2-7
clone_size: -
v_call: TRBV7-6
cdr3_length: 16
d_call: TRBD2

cdr3_aa: CASASYPSTGANSPLHF
cdr3_nt: TGTGCCAGCGCCTCCTACCCTTCGACAGGGGCGAATTCACCCCTCCACTTT
j_call: TRBJ1-6
clone_size: few
v_call: TRBV5-8
cdr3_length: 17
d_call: TRBD1

cdr3_aa: CASSEGGGDNSPLHF
cdr3_nt: TGTGCCAGCAGTGAAGGGGGGGGCGATAATTCACCCCTCCACTTT
j_call: TRBJ1-6
clone_size: -
v_call: TRBV2
cdr3_length: 15
d_call: -

cdr3_aa: CASTPGQWNGYTF
cdr3_nt: TGTGCCAGCACACCGGGACAATGGAATGGCTACACCTTC
j_call: TRBJ1-2
clone_size: -
v_call: TRBV7-9
cdr3_length: 13
d_call: -

cdr3_aa: CASLDSYEQYF
cdr3_nt: TGTGCCAGCCTGGACAGTTATGAGCAGTACTTC
j_call: TRBJ2-7
clone_size: -
v_call: TRBV6-1
cdr3_length: 11
d_call: -

cdr3_aa: CASSPSPAGDEQYF
cdr3_nt: TGTGCCAGCAGCCCCTCACCAGCGGGGGACGAGCAGTACTTC
j_call: TRBJ2-7
clone_size: -
v_call: TRBV7-8
cdr3_length: 14
d_call: TRBD2

cdr3_aa: CASQGQRNQPQHF
cdr3_nt: TGTGCCAGCCAGGGACAGAGAAATCAGCCCCAGCATTTT
j_call: TRBJ1-5
clone_size: -
v_call: TRBV6-1
cdr3_length: 13
d_call: TRBD1

cdr3_aa: CASRSQRGQPQHF
cdr3_nt: TGTGCCAGCAGATCGCAGCGTGGGCAGCCCCAGCATTTT
j_call: TRBJ1-5
clone_size: -
v_call: TRBV6-6
cdr3_length: 13
d_call: -

cdr3_aa: CASRDRVAWEQYF
cdr3_nt: TGTGCCAGCAGGGACAGGGTGGCGTGGGAGCAGTACTTC
j_call: TRBJ2-7
clone_size: -
v_call: TRBV2
cdr3_length: 13
d_call: TRBD1

cdr3_aa: CASSLGGPRSADTQYF
cdr3_nt: TGTGCCAGCAGCTTAGGCGGGCCCCGAAGCGCGGATACGCAGTATTTT
j_call: TRBJ2-3
clone_size: -
v_call: TRBV7-9
cdr3_length: 16
d_call: -

cdr3_aa: CASSPTGQPYEQYF
cdr3_nt: TGTGCCAGCAGCCCAACTGGACAGCCATACGAGCAGTACTTC
j_call: TRBJ2-7
clone_size: -
v_call: TRBV11-3
cdr3_length: 14
d_call: -

cdr3_aa: CASSQEVASSYEQYF
cdr3_nt: TGTGCCAGCAGCCAAGAAGTAGCCAGTTCCTACGAGCAGTACTTC
j_call: TRBJ2-7
clone_size: -
v_call: TRBV14
cdr3_length: 15
d_call: -

cdr3_aa: CASSDRTGVGGYTF
cdr3_nt: TGTGCCAGCAGTGACAGGACAGGGGTAGGGGGCTACACCTTC
j_call: TRBJ1-2
clone_size: -
v_call: TRBV2
cdr3_length: 14
d_call: TRBD1

cdr3_aa: CASSFGTTGGQETQYF
cdr3_nt: TGCGCCAGCAGTTTTGGGACTACAGGGGGGCAAGAGACCCAGTACTTC
j_call: TRBJ2-5
clone_size: once
v_call: TRBV5-1
cdr3_length: 16
d_call: -

cdr3_aa: CASMGRVYEQYF
cdr3_nt: TGTGCCAGCATGGGCAGGGTCTACGAGCAGTACTTC
j_call: TRBJ2-7
clone_size: -
v_call: TRBV28
cdr3_length: 12
d_call: -

cdr3_aa: CASSLGRAYEQFF
cdr3_nt: TGTGCCAGCAGTTTAGGCAGGGCATATGAGCAGTTCTTC
j_call: TRBJ2-1
clone_size: -
v_call: TRBV27
cdr3_length: 13
d_call: -

cdr3_aa: CASSVTGSDTDTQYF
cdr3_nt: TGTGCCAGCAGCGTTACAGGGAGCGACACAGATACGCAGTATTTT
j_call: TRBJ2-3
clone_size: -
v_call: TRBV9
cdr3_length: 15
d_call: -

cdr3_aa: CASSEQGWGSPLHF
cdr3_nt: TGTGCCAGCAGCGAACAGGGGTGGGGATCACCCCTCCACTTT
j_call: TRBJ1-6
clone_size: -
v_call: TRBV13
cdr3_length: 14
d_call: TRBD1

cdr3_aa: CTSSQEGLVDSSYNSPLHF
cdr3_nt: TGCACCAGCAGCCAAGAAGGCTTAGTCGACAGCTCCTATAATTCACCCCTCCACTTT
j_call: TRBJ1-6
clone_size: -
v_call: TRBV1
cdr3_length: 19
d_call: -

cdr3_aa: CASSIRTGSPDGFF
cdr3_nt: TGTGCCAGTAGTATCCGTACAGGGAGCCCTGATGGTTTCTTT
j_call: TRBJ1-1
clone_size: -
v_call: TRBV19
cdr3_length: 14
d_call: -

cdr3_aa: CASSVDRVSGNTIYF
cdr3_nt: TGCGCCAGCAGTGTCGACAGGGTATCTGGAAACACCATATATTTT
j_call: TRBJ1-3
clone_size: once
v_call: TRBV10-1
cdr3_length: 15
d_call: TRBD1

cdr3_aa: CASSSTRFLNTEAFF
cdr3_nt: TGTGCCAGCAGCTCGACACGATTTCTGAACACTGAAGCTTTCTTT
j_call: TRBJ1-1
clone_size: -
v_call: TRBV7-9
cdr3_length: 15
d_call: -

cdr3_aa: CASRIGQAENQPQHF
cdr3_nt: TGTGCCAGCAGGATCGGACAGGCGGAAAATCAGCCCCAGCATTTT
j_call: TRBJ1-5
clone_size: -
v_call: TRBV2
cdr3_length: 15
d_call: TRBD1

cdr3_aa: CASSADSGNTEAFF
cdr3_nt: TGTGCCAGTAGTGCGGATTCGGGGAACACTGAAGCTTTCTTT
j_call: TRBJ1-1
clone_size: -
v_call: TRBV19
cdr3_length: 14
d_call: -

cdr3_aa: CASSLIPPTGKTEAFF
cdr3_nt: TGTGCCAGCAGTTTAATACCGCCTACAGGGAAGACTGAAGCTTTCTTT
j_call: TRBJ1-1
clone_size: -
v_call: TRBV6-5
cdr3_length: 16
d_call: -

cdr3_aa: CASTEGQGFTDTQYF
cdr3_nt: TGTGCCAGCACTGAGGGACAGGGATTCACAGATACGCAGTATTTT
j_call: TRBJ2-3
clone_size: -
v_call: TRBV6-5
cdr3_length: 15
d_call: TRBD1